This T cell receptor (beta chain) was captured by sequencing in a study of beta chain features in type 1 diabetes. General study findings and limits: TCRB CDR3s from Type 1 diabetes patients were moderately but significantly shorter in all four CD4+ subsets.

Remarks on this clone: As yet, its antigen is unknown.

Sequenced material consisted of expressed TCRB transcripts (all of the isolated RNA was reverse transcribed). Some clones are missing from TCRdb's copy, which holds only in-frame ones; the method was immunoSEQ multiplex PCR. The table shows 240,000 or so clones, with roughly 22% occurring only once. It was via CD45RO/CCR7/CD25/CD127/CD95/CD27 that CD4+ naive, central memory, regulatory and stem cell-like memory cells were sorted. The V gene end was trimmed by 5 bases and the J gene end by 1 base; junction bases not matched to a gene: 8. CDR3 size: 16 residues. Germline V CDR1 and CDR2: MDHEN, SYDVKM.

This TCR was sampled from a woman between 40 and 55 years old with type 1 diabetes. The genes are TRBV28 and TRBJ2-1; TRBD1 aligns across 7 bases. Material for sequencing was naive CD4+ T cells from blood. In nucleotides, the CDR3 is TGTGCCAGCAGTAGAAAGACAGGGCCTTCCTACAATGAGCAGTTCTTC. Its translation is CASSRKTGPSYNEQFF.